These 25 T cell receptor beta chains were sequenced from one sample in a study of CD4 and CD8 cells across lung adenocarcinoma regions. TCRdb passed the PCR reads through MiXCR, listing each CDR3 protein once. The table lists 10,000 to 15,000 distinct CDR3 sequences, roughly 48% of them singletons. The specimen sequenced was CD8+ T cells from the margin of a lung tumor. Source of these receptors: a female donor with lung adenocarcinoma. The CD4 and CD8 labels of this study may be unreliable.

This chain joins TRBV6-1 and TRBJ1-6, with no clear D. V lost 1 base, J lost 6 bases, and 1 base lay in between. This CDR3 region has 12 residues. Germline V gene sequence: CDR1 MNHNS, CDR2 SASEGT. The CDR3 DNA follows: TGTGCCAGCAGTGAAGGTAATTCACCCCTCCACTTT. Translating gives CASSEGNSPLHF.

There are a few counts of this clonotype. The gene calls are TRBV5-6 and TRBJ2-1; 8 positions agree with TRBD2. The DNA end favors TRBJ2-5, so the J call may be wrong. The germline V gene encodes CDR1 SGHDT and CDR2 YYEEEE. The CDR3 runs to 15 residues. This chain's CDR3 is CASSLQREFQETQYF. The CDR3 DNA reads TGTGCCAGCAGCTTACAGCGGGAGTTCCAAGAGACCCAGTACTTC.

This clonotype is labeled medium-sized (0.01 to 0.1%). The genes are TRBV27 and TRBJ2-2, with D uncertain. CDR1 is MNHEY, CDR2 SMNVEV, per germline (reference sequence). There are 15 residues in the CDR3. Deletions cut 5 bases from V and 5 bases from J, with 15 bases between. CDR3 nucleotides: TGTGCCAGCAGTCCCCGGGCAGGCCTGACCGGGGAGCTGTTTTTT. Protein: CASSPRAGLTGELFF.

By its share, this clonotype is medium-sized (0.01 to 0.1%). The chain links TRBV7-6 to TRBJ2-2; D is possibly TRBD2 (5 bases). CDR3 length: 14 amino acids. Germline V CDR1 and CDR2: SGHVS, FNYEAQ. V gave up 5 bases and J gave up 2 bases, with 9 bases separating them. In nucleotides, the CDR3 is TGTGCCAGCAGCGGTGGACTCAACACCGGGGAGCTGTTTTTT. Translating it yields CASSGGLNTGELFF. The whole variable domain, filled in from reference TRBV7-6 and TRBJ2-2, reads GAGVSQSPRYKVTKRGQDVALRCDPISGHVSLYWYRQALGQGPEFLTYFNYEAQQDKSGLPNDRFSAERPEGSISTLTIQRTEQRDSAMYRCASSGGLNTGELFFGEGSRLTVL.

The chain uses TRBV5-6 and TRBJ2-3; tentatively, D is TRBD2 (7 bases). CDR1 and CDR2 (germline): SGHDT, YYEEEE. The CDR3 is made up of 16 amino acids. Between the trimmed V and J ends, which lost 2 bases and 6 bases, there was a span of 19 bases. The CDR3 loop is CASSFYGGASADTQYF. Written as DNA, the CDR3 is TGTGCCAGCAGCTTTTATGGGGGGGCCTCGGCGGATACGCAGTATTTT.

This clonotype has only a few counts. The J gene is TRBJ1-6, the V gene TRBV7-2; a possible D gene is TRBD1 (6 bases). CDR3 length: 15 amino acids. Germline V gene lookup returns CDR1 SGHTA and CDR2 FQGNSA. Trimming left V 3 bases short and J 5 bases short, with 11 bases between. The CDR3 nucleotides read TGTGCCAGCAGCTTTGGACAGTTTGATAATTCACCCCTCCACTTT. This codes for CASSFGQFDNSPLHF.

The sample holds a few counts of this clonotype. V is TRBV10-1 and J is TRBJ2-3, with 8 bases lining up with TRBD1. Unmatched junction bases numbered 8, after V lost 3 bases and J lost 6 bases. The CDR3 is 15 residues long. Germline CDR1 is WNHNN and CDR2 is SYGVQD (reference sequence). The DNA of the CDR3 is TGCGCCAGCAGTGACTATCAGGGGGCTGCGGATACGCAGTATTTT. The encoded protein is CASSDYQGAADTQYF.

The J gene is TRBJ2-3, the V gene TRBV6-2 or TRBV6-3; D uncertain. Germline lookup yields CDR1 MNHEY and CDR2 SVGEGT. The CDR3 contains 13 residues. Trimming shortened V by 1 base and J by 4 bases, and 6 bases separated the two germline ends. CDR3 DNA: TGTGCCAGCAGTTACTTCCACCCAGATACGCAGTATTTT. It is translated as CASSYFHPDTQYF.

This clonotype is deemed medium-sized. This chain connects TRBV6-1 to TRBJ1-2; the D gene is possibly TRBD1 (5 bases). This CDR3 region has 13 residues. The germline V and J ends were trimmed by 2 bases and 3 bases, with 7 bases remaining between them. The germline gives CDR1 MNHNS, CDR2 SASEGT. The CDR3 spells CASSELGDYGYTF. CDR3 coding DNA: TGTGCCAGCAGTGAACTGGGGGACTATGGCTACACCTTC.

Many counts were recorded for this clonotype. The V gene is TRBV10-1, the J gene TRBJ1-1, with D uncertain. The CDR3 runs 12 residues. Per germline, CDR1 WNHNN and CDR2 SYGVQD (reference sequence). V was cut by 6 bases and J by 6 bases, with 11 bases left in between. CDR3 nucleotides: TGCGCCAGCAGCGGGCGGGCGGCTGAAGCTTTCTTT. Its translation is CASSGRAAEAFF.

Notes on this clonotype: A read error may produce the germline difference seen at one junction end. This sequence joins TRBV10-3 and TRBJ2-5; TRBD1 is a possible D gene (5 bases). CDR3 size: 14 residues. Germline CDR1 ENHRY, CDR2 SYGVKD. CDR3 nucleotide sequence: TGTGCCAGCAGTGAGTTGACTGGGGCCAAGATCCAGTCTTTC. This gives the protein CASSELTGAKIQSF.

This clonotype came up many times. V is TRBV11-2 and J is TRBJ2-6; D ambiguous. Trimming shortened V by 0 bases and J by 3 bases, and 9 bases separated the two germline ends. This CDR3 has 16 residues. From germline, CDR1 is SGHAT and CDR2 FQNNGV. The CDR3 is CASSLEGRSGANVLTF. The CDR3 DNA is TGTGCCAGCAGCTTAGAGGGAAGGAGTGGGGCCAACGTCCTGACTTTC.

Within the sample, this clonotype is medium-sized. The V and J genes are TRBV7-2 and TRBJ2-2; D uncertain. The germline gives CDR1 SGHTA, CDR2 FQGNSA. V dropped 6 bases and J dropped 5 bases, with 10 bases sitting between them. CDR3 length: 13 residues. The CDR3 DNA reads TGTGCCAGCAGATGGAAGGTGACCGGGGAGCTGTTTTTT. It yields the protein CASRWKVTGELFF.

With regard to this clonotype: One junction end disagrees with the germline gene, perhaps due to a read error. The V call is TRBV12-3 or TRBV12-4, the J call TRBJ2-1, with a tentative D call TRBD2 (6 bases). The CDR3 totals 13 residues. CDR3: CAISSGTRNKQFF. CDR3 nucleotide sequence: TGTGCCATCAGTTCAGGGACTCGCAATAAGCAGTTCTTC.

The sample holds many counts of this clonotype. The rearrangement joins TRBV12-3 or TRBV12-4 to TRBJ2-7; no reliable D call. This CDR3 region has 17 residues. V gave up 1 base and J gave up 1 base, with 17 bases separating them. This chain's CDR3 is CASSLVVRPFKSYEQYF. CDR3 nucleotides: TGTGCCAGCAGTTTAGTTGTGAGACCGTTCAAATCCTACGAGCAGTACTTC.

This clonotype was seen ten or more times. The chain recombines TRBV5-1 with TRBJ2-1; unclear D gene. The tail of the sequence fits TRBJ2-7 better, so the J call may be wrong. The CDR3 spans 12 residues. In germline, CDR1 is SGHRS, CDR2 YFSETQ. The CDR3 protein is CASSDGFYEQYF. As DNA, the CDR3 is TGCGCCAGCAGCGACGGGTTCTACGAGCAGTACTTC.

This clonotype was seen at least ten times. This chain connects TRBV5-1 to TRBJ2-1; TRBD2 agrees at 10 bases. The J call may be faulty, since TRBJ2-7 better matches the DNA end. Germline V gene lookup returns CDR1 SGHRS and CDR2 YFSETQ. This CDR3 contains 16 residues. The CDR3 DNA sequence: TGCGCCAGCAGCGTAACTCTAGCGGGGGATCCCTACGAGCAGTACTTC. Its translation is CASSVTLAGDPYEQYF.

The rearrangement links TRBV11-2 to TRBJ1-1; D call uncertain. Germline assignment: CDR1 SGHAT and CDR2 FQNNGV. V was shortened by 10 bases and J by 9 bases, with 21 bases between the two germline ends. This CDR3 contains 13 residues. The CDR3 nucleotides are TGTGCCACCGACACAATAAAACGGGGAAAAGCTTTCTTT. Its protein is CATDTIKRGKAFF.

As concerns this clonotype: The germline gene is not matched at one end of the junction; a read error may be the cause. The J gene is TRBJ2-5, the V gene TRBV10-1; possibly TRBD2 for D (5 bases). Germline V gene lookup returns CDR1 WNHNN and CDR2 SYGVQD (reference sequence). The CDR3 consists of 14 residues. As DNA, the CDR3 is TGCGCCAGCAGTGAGTCGACTGTCGGGGAGACCCAGTACTTT. Translated, it gives CASSESTVGETQYF.

The sample holds one count of this clonotype. A junction boundary mismatches the germline segment, possibly from a read error. The chain carries TRBV10-1 and TRBJ2-3; 8 positions match TRBD1. The germline CDR1 and CDR2 sequences are WNHNN and SYGVQD (reference sequence). This CDR3 has 16 amino acids. The CDR3 bases are TGCGCCAGCAGTTTATCCGGGACAGGAGCCAAAGACATTCAGTACTTT. Encoded protein: CASSLSGTGAKDIQYF.

This clonotype was observed a few times. The chain couples TRBV10-3 to TRBJ1-3, with D perhaps matching TRBD1 (6 bases). Germline V gene sequence: CDR1 ENHRY, CDR2 SYGVKD. The CDR3 is 15 amino acids. Trimming left V 5 bases short and J 0 bases short, with 11 bases between. The CDR3 sequence is CAISTGQPSGNTIYF. CDR3 DNA: TGTGCCATCAGTACCGGACAGCCCTCTGGAAACACCATATATTTT.

This clonotype is medium-sized (0.01 to 0.1%) by share. The J gene is TRBJ2-1, the V gene TRBV10-1; D is uncertain. The V gene lost 0 bases and the J gene lost 10 bases, with 10 bases spanning the gap. CDR3 length equals 13 residues. CDR1 is WNHNN and CDR2 is SYGVQD in the germline V gene (reference sequence). The CDR3 DNA follows: TGCGCCAGCAGTGAGTCGGGTAGGGTAGAGCAGTTCTTC. Protein product: CASSESGRVEQFF.

A note on this clonotype: The germline gene is not matched at one end of the junction; a read error may be the cause. The chain uses TRBV6-1 and TRBJ2-1; D is perhaps TRBD2 (6 bases). The CDR3 consists of 15 residues. Germline V gives CDR1 MNHNS, CDR2 SASEGT. The CDR3: CARGFPGTSSNAQYF. Here the CDR3 DNA reads TGTGCCAGGGGATTCCCCGGTACTAGCAGCAATGCGCAGTATTTC.

This clonotype was recorded many times. The chain employs TRBV6-5 and TRBJ1-1, with D hard to call. The V gene lost 2 bases and the J gene lost 0 bases, with 13 bases spanning the gap. Germline lookup yields CDR1 MNHEY and CDR2 SVGAGI. This CDR3 is built from 16 residues. The CDR3 nucleotides read TGTGCCAGCAGTTACGGAGGTACGGGTATGAACACTGAAGCTTTCTTT. It encodes CASSYGGTGMNTEAFF.

This CDR3 is CASSLVVGTF. CDR3 nucleotide sequence: TGTGCCAGCAGCTTAGTCGTGGGGACTTTC. The chain combines TRBV7-2 with TRBJ2-6; D unresolved. The germline gives CDR1 SGHTA, CDR2 FQGNSA. The CDR3 sequence is 10 residues long. V was cut by 1 base and J by 18 bases, with 7 bases left in between.